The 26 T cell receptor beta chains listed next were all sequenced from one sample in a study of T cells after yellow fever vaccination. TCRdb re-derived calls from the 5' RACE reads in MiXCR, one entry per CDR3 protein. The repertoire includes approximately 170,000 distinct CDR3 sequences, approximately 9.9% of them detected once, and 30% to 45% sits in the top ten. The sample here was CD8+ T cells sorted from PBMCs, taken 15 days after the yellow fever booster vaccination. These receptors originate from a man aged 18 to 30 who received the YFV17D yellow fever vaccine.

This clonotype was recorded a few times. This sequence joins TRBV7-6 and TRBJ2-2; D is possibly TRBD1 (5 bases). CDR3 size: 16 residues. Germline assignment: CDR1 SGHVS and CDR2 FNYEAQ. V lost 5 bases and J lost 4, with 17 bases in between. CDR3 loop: CASSLGPGPPTGELFF. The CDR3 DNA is TGTGCCAGCAGCCTTGGCCCAGGGCCTCCCACCGGGGAGCTGTTTTTT.

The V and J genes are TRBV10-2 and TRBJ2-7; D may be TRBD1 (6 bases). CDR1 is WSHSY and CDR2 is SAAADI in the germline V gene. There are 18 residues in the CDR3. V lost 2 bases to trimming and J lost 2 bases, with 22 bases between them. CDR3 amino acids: CASSEGLGERQETYEQYF. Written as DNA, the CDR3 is TGCGCCAGCAGTGAGGGGCTAGGGGAAAGACAGGAGACCTACGAGCAGTACTTC.

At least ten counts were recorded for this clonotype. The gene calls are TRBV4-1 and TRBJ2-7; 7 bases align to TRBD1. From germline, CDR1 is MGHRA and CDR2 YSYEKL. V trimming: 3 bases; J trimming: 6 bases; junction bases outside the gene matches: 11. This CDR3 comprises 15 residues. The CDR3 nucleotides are TGCGCCAGCAGCCAGCGTGGGACAGAGACAGGCGAGCAGTACTTC. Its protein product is CASSQRGTETGEQYF.

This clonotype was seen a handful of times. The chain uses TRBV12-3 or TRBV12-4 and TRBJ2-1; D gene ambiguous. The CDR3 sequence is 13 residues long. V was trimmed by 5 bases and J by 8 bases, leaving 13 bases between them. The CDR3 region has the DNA TGTGCCAGCAGTCCAAGAGTAGTCGATGAGCAGTTCTTC. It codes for CASSPRVVDEQFF.

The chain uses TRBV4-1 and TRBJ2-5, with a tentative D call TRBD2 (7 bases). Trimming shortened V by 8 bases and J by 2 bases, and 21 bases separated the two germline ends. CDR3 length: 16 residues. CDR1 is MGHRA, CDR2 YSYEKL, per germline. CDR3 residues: CASGKPRGGGQETQYF. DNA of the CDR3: TGCGCCAGCGGCAAACCCCGGGGAGGGGGGCAAGAGACCCAGTACTTC.

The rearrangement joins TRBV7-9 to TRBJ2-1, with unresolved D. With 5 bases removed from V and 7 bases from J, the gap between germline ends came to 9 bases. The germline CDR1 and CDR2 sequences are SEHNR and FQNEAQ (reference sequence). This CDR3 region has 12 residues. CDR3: CASSPERNEQFF. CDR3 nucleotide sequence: TGTGCCAGCAGCCCCGAGAGGAATGAGCAGTTCTTC. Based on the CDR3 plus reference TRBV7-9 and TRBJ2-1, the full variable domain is DTGVSQNPRHKITKRGQNVTFRCDPISEHNRLYWYRQTLGQGPEFLTYFQNEAQLEKSRLLSDRFSAERPKGSFSTLEIQRTEQGDSAMYLCASSPERNEQFFGPGTRLTVL.

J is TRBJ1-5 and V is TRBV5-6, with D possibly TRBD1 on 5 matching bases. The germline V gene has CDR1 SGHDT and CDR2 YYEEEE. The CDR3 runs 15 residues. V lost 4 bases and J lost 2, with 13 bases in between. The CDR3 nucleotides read TGTGCCAGCAGCCTTAGTGGGGCTGGCAATCAGCCCCAGCATTTT. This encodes CASSLSGAGNQPQHF. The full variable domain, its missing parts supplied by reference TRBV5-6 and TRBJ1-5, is DAGVTQSPTHLIKTRGQQVTLRCSPKSGHDTVSWYQQALGQGPQFIFQYYEEEERQRGNFPDRFSGHQFPNYSSELNVNALLLGDSALYLCASSLSGAGNQPQHFGDGTRLSIL.

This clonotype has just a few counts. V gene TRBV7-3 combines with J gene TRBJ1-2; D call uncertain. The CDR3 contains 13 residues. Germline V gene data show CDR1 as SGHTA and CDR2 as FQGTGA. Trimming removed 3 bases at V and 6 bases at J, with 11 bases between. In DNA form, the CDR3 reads TGTGCCAGCAGCTTCCCGGAACTCAATGGCTACACCTTC. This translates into CASSFPELNGYTF.

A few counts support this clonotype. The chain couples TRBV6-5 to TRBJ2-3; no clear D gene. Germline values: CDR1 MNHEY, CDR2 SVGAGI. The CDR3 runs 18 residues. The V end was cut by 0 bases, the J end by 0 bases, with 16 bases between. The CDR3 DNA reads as TGTGCCAGCAGTTACTCGATTTCCGGCCAAACTAGCACAGATACGCAGTATTTT. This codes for CASSYSISGQTSTDTQYF.

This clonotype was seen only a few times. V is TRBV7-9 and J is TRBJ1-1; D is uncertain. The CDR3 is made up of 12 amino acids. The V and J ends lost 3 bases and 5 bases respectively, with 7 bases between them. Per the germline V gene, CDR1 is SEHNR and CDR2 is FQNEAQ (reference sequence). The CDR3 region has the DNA TGTGCCAGCAGCTTGGCTCTAACTGAAGCTTTCTTT. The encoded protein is CASSLALTEAFF.

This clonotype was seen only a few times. CDR3 in DNA: TGTGCCAGCAGCGTAGTTGTGGGCTCCTACAATGAGCAGTTCTTC. Translation: CASSVVVGSYNEQFF. V and J are TRBV9 and TRBJ2-1; D unresolved. Germline V gene lookup returns CDR1 SGDLS and CDR2 YYNGEE. The CDR3 has 15 residues. V dropped 0 bases and J dropped 0 bases, with 7 bases sitting between them.

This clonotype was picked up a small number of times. The CDR3, as DNA: TGTGCCAGCACCTCCCGGGACAGGGGACTTTCAGATACGCAGTATTTT. It specifies CASTSRDRGLSDTQYF. The rearrangement uses TRBV7-9 and TRBJ2-3; 10 nucleotides line up with TRBD1. The CDR3 is 16 amino acids. Trimming removed 7 bases from V and 4 bases from J; junction bases left unmatched: 11. Germline V gene data show CDR1 as SEHNR and CDR2 as FQNEAQ (reference sequence).

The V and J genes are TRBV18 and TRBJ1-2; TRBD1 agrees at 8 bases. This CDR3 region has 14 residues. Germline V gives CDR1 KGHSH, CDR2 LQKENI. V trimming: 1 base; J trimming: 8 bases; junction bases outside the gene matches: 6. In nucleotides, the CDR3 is TGTGCCAGCTCACCACGTGGACAGGGATCGGGCTACACCTTC. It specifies CASSPRGQGSGYTF.

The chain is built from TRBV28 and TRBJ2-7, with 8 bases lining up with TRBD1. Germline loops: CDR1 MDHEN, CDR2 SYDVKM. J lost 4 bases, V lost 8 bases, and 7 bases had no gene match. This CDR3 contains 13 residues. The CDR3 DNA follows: TGTGCCAGCGGGACAGGTGATCTATACGAGCAGTACGTC. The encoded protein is CASGTGDLYEQYV.

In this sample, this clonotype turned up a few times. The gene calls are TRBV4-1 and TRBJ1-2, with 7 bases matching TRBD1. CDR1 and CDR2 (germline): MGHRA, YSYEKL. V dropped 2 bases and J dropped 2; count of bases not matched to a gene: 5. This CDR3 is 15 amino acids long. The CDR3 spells CASSQQYRGNYGYTF. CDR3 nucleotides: TGCGCCAGCAGCCAACAATACAGGGGAAACTATGGCTACACCTTC.

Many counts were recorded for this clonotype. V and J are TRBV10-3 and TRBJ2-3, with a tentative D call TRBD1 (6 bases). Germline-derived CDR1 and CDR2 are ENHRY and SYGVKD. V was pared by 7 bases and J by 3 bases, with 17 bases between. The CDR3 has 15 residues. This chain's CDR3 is CAITITDSGTDTQYF. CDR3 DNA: TGTGCCATCACAATCACGGACAGCGGAACAGATACGCAGTATTTT.

DNA for the CDR3: TGTGCCAGCAGGACCCCCCGACAGGGAGGGTTGGACCAGTACTTC. Its protein is CASRTPRQGGLDQYF. The chain joins TRBV28 to TRBJ2-5; D could derive from TRBD1 or TRBD2 (7 bases each). The CDR3 spans 15 residues. Trimming shortened V by 6 bases and J by 10 bases, and 24 bases separated the two germline ends. Looked up from germline, CDR1 is MDHEN and CDR2 is SYDVKM.

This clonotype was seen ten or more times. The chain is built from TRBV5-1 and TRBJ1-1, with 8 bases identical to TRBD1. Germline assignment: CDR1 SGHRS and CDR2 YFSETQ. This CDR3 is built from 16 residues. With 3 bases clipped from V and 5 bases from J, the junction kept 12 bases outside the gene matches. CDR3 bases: TGCGCCAGCAGCTCAGGCGAGGACAGGGCTGGGACTGAAGCTTTCTTT. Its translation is CASSSGEDRAGTEAFF.

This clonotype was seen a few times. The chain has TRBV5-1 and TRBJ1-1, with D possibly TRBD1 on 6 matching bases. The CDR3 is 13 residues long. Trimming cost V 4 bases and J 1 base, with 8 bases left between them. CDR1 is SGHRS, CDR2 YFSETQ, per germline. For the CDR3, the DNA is TGCGCCAGCAGCACGGGACAGAACACTGAAGCTTTCTTT. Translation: CASSTGQNTEAFF.

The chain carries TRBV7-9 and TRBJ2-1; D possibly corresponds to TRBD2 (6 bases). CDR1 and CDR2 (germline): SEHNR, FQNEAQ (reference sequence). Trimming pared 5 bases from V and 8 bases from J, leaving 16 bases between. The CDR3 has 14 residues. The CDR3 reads CASSVGTASDEQFF. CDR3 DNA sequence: TGTGCCAGCAGCGTTGGTACGGCTAGCGATGAGCAGTTCTTC.

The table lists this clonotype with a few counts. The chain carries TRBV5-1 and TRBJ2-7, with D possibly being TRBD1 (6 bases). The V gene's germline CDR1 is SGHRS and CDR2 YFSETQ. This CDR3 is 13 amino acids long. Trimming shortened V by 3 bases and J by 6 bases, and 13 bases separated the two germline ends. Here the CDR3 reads CASSSQGSREQYV. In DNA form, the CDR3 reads TGCGCCAGCAGCTCGCAGGGGTCCCGCGAGCAGTACGTC.

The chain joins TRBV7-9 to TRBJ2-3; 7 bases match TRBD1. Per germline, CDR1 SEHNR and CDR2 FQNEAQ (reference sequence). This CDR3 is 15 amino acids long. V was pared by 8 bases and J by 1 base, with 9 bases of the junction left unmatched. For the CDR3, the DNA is TGTGCCAGCGGCGTTCCCGGGACAGGCACAGATACGCAGTATTTT. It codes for CASGVPGTGTDTQYF.

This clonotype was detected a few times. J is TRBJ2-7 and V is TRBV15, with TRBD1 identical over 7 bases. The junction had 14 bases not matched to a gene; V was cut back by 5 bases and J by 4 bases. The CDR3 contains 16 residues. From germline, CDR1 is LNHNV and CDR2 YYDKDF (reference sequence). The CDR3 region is CATSRRTGSPTYEQYF. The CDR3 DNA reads TGTGCCACCAGCCGTCGGACAGGATCACCAACATACGAGCAGTACTTC.

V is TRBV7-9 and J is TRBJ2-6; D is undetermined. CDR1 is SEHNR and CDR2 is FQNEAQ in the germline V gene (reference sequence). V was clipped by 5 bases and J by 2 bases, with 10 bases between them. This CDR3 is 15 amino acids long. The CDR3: CASSATSTGANVLTF. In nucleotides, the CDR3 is TGTGCCAGCAGCGCAACAAGTACTGGGGCCAACGTCCTGACTTTC.

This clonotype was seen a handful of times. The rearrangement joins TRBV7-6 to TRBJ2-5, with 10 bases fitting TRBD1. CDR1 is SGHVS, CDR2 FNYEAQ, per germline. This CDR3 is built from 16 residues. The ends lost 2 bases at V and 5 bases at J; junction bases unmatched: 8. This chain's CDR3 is CASSLSGDRGPETQYF. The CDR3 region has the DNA TGTGCCAGCAGCTTATCCGGGGACAGGGGACCGGAGACCCAGTACTTC.

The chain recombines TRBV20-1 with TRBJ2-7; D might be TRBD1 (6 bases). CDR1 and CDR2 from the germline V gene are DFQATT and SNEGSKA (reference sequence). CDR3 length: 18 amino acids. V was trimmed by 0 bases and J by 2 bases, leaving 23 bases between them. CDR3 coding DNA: TGCAGTGCTAGAGAACCCGGGACAAGGAGCCCCCTTACCTACGAGCAGTACGTC. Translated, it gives CSAREPGTRSPLTYEQYV.